The clone carrying this TCR beta chain was seen a single time. The sample comes from a study of control samples from healthy donors and cancer patients. Only in-frame clones appear in the TCRdb table, and some are missing; sequencing was by immunoSEQ multiplex PCR. The sample records about 190,000 clones, about 89% being singletons. CDR1 and CDR2 from the germline V gene are GTSNPN and SVGIG (reference sequence). The CDR3 covers 15 residues. V was pared by 0 bases and J by 2 bases, with 11 bases between. Sequencing was done on a sample of blood. This TCR was recovered from a young man in good health. The V and J genes are TRBV30 and TRBJ1-3; D is perhaps TRBD1 (6 bases). DNA of the CDR3: TGTGCCTGGAGTGTACAGTCAGGGGCTGGAAACACCATATATTTT. Translation: CAWSVQSGAGNTIYF.